The clone carrying this T cell receptor beta chain was seen many times. The entry originates in a study of identical twins. Everyone who gave samples was a healthy Caucasian. V was cut by 1 base and J by 0 bases, with 10 bases left in between. The CDR3 has 15 residues. Germline-derived CDR1 and CDR2 are MGHDK and SYGVNS. TCRdb analysed the 5' RACE reads with MiXCR anew, one entry per CDR3 protein. Among some 250,000 distinct CDR3 sequences, roughly 13% were seen once, and the ten largest hold approximately 4%. In addition, the sample was reused for a study of yellow fever vaccine responses in identical twins.

The sequencing input was memory (CD45RO+) T cells sorted from blood. This clonotype originated in a woman aged 18-30 years in good health. V gene TRBV25-1 combines with J gene TRBJ2-7, with a weak D call TRBD1 (5 bases). The CDR3 DNA reads as TGTGCCAGCAGTGAATCTTCCGACAGCTCCTACGAGCAGTACTTC. Its translation is CASSESSDSSYEQYF.